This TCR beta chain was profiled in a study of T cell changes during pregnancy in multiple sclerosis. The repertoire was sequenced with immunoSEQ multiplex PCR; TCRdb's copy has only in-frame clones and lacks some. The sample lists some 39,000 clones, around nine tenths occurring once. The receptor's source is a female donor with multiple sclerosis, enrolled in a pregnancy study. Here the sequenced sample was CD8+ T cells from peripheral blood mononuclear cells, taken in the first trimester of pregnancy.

The CDR3 nucleotides are TGTGCCAGCAGCTTAGTGGCGGGAGGGGCAGAGACCCAGTACTTC. It codes for CASSLVAGGAETQYF. J is TRBJ2-5 and V is TRBV7-8, with TRBD2 identical over 9 bases. V lost 1 base and J lost 4; bases outside the gene matches: 4. CDR1 and CDR2 (germline): SGHVS, FQNEAQ. The length of the CDR3 is 15 residues.